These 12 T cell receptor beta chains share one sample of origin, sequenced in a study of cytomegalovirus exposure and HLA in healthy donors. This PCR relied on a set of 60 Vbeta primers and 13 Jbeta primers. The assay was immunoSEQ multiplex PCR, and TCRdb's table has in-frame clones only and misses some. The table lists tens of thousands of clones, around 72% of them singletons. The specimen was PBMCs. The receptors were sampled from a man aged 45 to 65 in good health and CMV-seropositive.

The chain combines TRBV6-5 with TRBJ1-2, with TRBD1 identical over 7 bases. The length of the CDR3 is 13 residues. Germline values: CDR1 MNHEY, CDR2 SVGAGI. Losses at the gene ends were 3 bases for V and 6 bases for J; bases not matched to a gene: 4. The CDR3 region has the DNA TGTGCCAGCAGTTATCTACAGGGGAATGGCTACACCTTC. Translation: CASSYLQGNGYTF.

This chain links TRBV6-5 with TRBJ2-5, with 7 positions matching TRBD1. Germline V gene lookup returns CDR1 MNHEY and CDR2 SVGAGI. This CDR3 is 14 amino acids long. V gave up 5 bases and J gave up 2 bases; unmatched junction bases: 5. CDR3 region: CASSPGTAQETQYF. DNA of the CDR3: TGTGCCAGCAGTCCCGGGACAGCGCAAGAGACCCAGTACTTC.

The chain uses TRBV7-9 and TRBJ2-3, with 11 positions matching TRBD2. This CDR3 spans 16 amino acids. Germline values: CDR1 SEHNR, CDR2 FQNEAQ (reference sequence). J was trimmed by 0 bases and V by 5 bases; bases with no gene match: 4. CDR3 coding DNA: TGTGCCAGCAGCCGGACTAGCGGGCCTAGCACAGATACGCAGTATTTT. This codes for CASSRTSGPSTDTQYF.

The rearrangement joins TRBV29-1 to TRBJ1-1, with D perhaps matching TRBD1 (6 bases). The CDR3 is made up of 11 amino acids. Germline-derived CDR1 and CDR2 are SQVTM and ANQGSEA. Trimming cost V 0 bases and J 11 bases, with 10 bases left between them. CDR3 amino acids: CSVEEGQGAFF. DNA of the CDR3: TGCAGCGTTGAAGAAGGTCAGGGGGCTTTCTTT.

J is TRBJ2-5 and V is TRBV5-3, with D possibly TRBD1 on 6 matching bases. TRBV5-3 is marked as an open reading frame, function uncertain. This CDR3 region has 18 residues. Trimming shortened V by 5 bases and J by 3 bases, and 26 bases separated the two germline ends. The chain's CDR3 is CARRPVQPGTTEKETQYF. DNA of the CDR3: TGTGCCAGAAGGCCAGTCCAGCCCGGGACAACCGAAAAAGAGACCCAGTACTTC.

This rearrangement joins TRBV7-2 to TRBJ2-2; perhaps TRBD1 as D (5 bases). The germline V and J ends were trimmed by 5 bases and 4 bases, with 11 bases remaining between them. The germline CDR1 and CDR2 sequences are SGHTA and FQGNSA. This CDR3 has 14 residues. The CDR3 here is CASSTSGFTGELFF. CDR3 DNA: TGTGCCAGCAGCACCTCAGGGTTCACCGGGGAGCTGTTTTTT.

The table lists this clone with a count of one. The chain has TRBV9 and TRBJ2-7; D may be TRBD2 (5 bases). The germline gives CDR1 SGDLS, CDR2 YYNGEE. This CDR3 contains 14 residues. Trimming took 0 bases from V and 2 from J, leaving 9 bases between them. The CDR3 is CASSVEVGTYEQYF. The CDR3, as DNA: TGTGCCAGCAGCGTAGAGGTCGGGACCTACGAGCAGTACTTC.

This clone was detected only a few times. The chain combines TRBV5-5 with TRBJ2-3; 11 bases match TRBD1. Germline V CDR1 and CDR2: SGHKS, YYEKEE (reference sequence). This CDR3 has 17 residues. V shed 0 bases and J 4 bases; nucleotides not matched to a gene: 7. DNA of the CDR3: TGTGCCAGCAGCTTGGCGGGGACAGGGGGGTTCGCAGATACGCAGTATTTT. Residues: CASSLAGTGGFADTQYF.

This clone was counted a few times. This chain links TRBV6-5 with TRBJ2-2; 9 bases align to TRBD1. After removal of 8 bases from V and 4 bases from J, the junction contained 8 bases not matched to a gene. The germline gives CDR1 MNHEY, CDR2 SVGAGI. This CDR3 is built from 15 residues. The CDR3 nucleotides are TGTGCCAGCCGTTGGGGACAGGGCCTCACCGGGGAGCTGTTTTTT. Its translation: CASRWGQGLTGELFF.

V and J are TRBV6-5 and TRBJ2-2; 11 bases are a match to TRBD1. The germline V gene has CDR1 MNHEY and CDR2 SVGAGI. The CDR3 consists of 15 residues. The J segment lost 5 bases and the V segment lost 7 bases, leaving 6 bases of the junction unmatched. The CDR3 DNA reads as TGTGCCAGCAAAAGGACAGGGGGCGAAACCGGGGAGCTGTTTTTT. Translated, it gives CASKRTGGETGELFF.

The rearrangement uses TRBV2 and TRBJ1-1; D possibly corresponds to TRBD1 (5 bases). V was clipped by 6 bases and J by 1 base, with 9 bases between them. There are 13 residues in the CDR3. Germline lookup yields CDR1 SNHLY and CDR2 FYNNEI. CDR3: CASSLQENTEAFF. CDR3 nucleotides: TGTGCCAGCAGCCTACAGGAGAACACTGAAGCTTTCTTT.

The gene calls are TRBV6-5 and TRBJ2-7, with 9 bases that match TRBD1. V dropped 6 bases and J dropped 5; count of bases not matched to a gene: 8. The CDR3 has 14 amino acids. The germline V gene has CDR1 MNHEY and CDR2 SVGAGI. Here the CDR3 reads CASREGQGTHEQYF. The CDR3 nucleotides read TGTGCCAGCAGGGAAGGACAGGGGACACACGAGCAGTACTTC.